The clone carrying this T cell receptor beta chain was found a few times. The same CDR3 also results from other DNA sequences found in this sample. The source of the sample is a study of beta chain features in type 1 diabetes. Expressed TCRB transcripts were sequenced because the entire RNA isolate underwent reverse transcription. Generated by immunoSEQ multiplex PCR, the TCRdb table keeps only in-frame clones and is missing some. The table has approximately 400,000 clones, about 15% seen once. Between the trimmed V and J ends, which lost 5 bases and 2 bases, there was a span of 9 bases. In germline, CDR1 is SGHTA, CDR2 FQGTGA. CDR3 length: 13 residues.

The clonotype comes from a young woman in good health. The sequencing sample was made of naive CD4+ T cells from blood. The chain links TRBV7-3 to TRBJ1-1; D perhaps matches TRBD1 (5 bases). CDR3 bases: TGTGCCAGCAGCACGCAGGGAAACACTGAAGCTTTCTTT. Its protein product is CASSTQGNTEAFF.